This TCR beta chain was sequenced for a study of siplizumab effects on memory and regulatory T cells. Study-wide findings and caveats: Alloreactive sequences traceable to unstimulated CD4+ memory cells were significantly reduced by siplizumab. Phenotypic classification as naive or memory proved unattainable for roughly 80-96% of proliferating CD4+ or CD8+ clones.

The assay was immunoSEQ multiplex PCR, and TCRdb's table has in-frame clones only and misses some. The top ten hold 1% to 1.5% of the sample, which has around 95,000 clones, approximately 94% seen once. The length of the CDR3 is 17 residues. Germline CDR1 ENHRY, CDR2 SYGVKD. Trimming cost V 4 bases and J 1 base; bases outside gene matches: 11. This clone appeared once. Its antigen remains unknown. The source material was non-Treg CD4+ T cells sorted from blood. The rearrangement joins TRBV10-3 to TRBJ2-3; 7 nucleotides align to TRBD2. This receptor was obtained from a human donor in good health. The CDR3 region has the DNA TGTGCCATCAGTGCTGGCCTAGGAGGACTAGGCACAGATACGCAGTATTTT. It yields the protein CAISAGLGGLGTDTQYF.